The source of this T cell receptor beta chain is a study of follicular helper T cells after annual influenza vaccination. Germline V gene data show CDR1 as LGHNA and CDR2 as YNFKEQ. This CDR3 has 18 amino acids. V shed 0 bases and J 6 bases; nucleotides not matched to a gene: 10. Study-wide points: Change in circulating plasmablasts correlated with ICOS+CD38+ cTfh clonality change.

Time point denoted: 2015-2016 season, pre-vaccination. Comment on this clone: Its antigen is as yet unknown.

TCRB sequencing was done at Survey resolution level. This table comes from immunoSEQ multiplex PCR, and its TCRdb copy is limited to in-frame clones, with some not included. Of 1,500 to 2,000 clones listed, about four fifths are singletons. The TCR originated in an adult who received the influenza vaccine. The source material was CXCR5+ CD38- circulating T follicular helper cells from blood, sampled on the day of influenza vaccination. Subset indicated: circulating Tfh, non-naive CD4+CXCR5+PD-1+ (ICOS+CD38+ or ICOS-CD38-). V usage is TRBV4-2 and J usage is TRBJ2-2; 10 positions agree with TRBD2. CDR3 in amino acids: CASSQEGAGGALPGELFF. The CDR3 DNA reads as TGTGCCAGCAGCCAAGAGGGAGCGGGAGGGGCCCTCCCCGGGGAGCTGTTTTTT.